What follows is one T cell receptor beta chain and its context. This CDR3 is 15 amino acids long. Germline CDR1 and CDR2: SGDLS and YYNGEE. Trimming shortened V by 1 base and J by 5 bases, and 15 bases separated the two germline ends. Only in-frame clones appear in the TCRdb table, and some are missing; sequencing was by immunoSEQ multiplex PCR. The repertoire includes about 180,000 clones, roughly 85% of them detected once, and about 10% sits in the top ten. These data originate in a study of blood T cell repertoires in COVID-19. On the study more broadly: Sample material is recorded as cDNA or gDNA derived from T cells, B-cell-depleted T cells, or PBMCs.

The sequence was collected from a human donor with active or convalescent COVID-19. The donor label of this sample is uncertain. Material for sequencing was peripheral blood. This chain joins TRBV9 and TRBJ2-5; maybe TRBD2 (6 bases). CDR3 coding DNA: TGTGCCAGCAGCGTAAGGGACTCGACCGGGGAGACCCAGTACTTC. This codes for CASSVRDSTGETQYF. The full variable domain, in which reference TRBV9 and TRBJ2-5 provide the parts outside the CDR3, is DSGVTQTPKHLITATGQRVTLRCSPRSGDLSVYWYQQSLDQGLQFLIQYYNGEERAKGNILERFSAQQFPDLHSELNLSSLELGDSALYFCASSVRDSTGETQYFGPGTRLLVL.